Each of the 7 T cell receptor beta chains below was sequenced from the same sample in a study of blood T cell repertoires in COVID-19 (dated by TCRdb to 2019 to 2021). The protocol used for the library was the immunoSEQ multiplex PCR assay. Drawn from immuneACCESS, this table holds only the in-frame rearrangements with V and J called that TCRdb kept. Clones are partly lost; checked studies trace under half to an unresolved V gene and leave the rest unexplained. The table for this sample lists 100,000 to 120,000 clones; nearly 90% of them were counted only once. The ten largest clones add up to around 5.1% of the sample. Sequencing used peripheral blood. Receptor source: a human donor in a cohort sampled during active COVID-19.

This clone was seen a single time. The V call is TRBV5-1, the J call TRBJ1-3; a weak D match, TRBD1 (5 bases). The CDR3 spans 15 residues. The V gene's germline CDR1 is SGHRS and CDR2 YFSETQ. V was pared by 4 bases and J by 0 bases, with 11 bases between. The DNA for the CDR3 is TGCGCCAGCAGCCAGGACATAACCTCTGGAAACACCATATATTTT. It is translated as CASSQDITSGNTIYF.

The CDR3 protein is CASSLGTAYGYTF. CDR3 bases: TGTGCCAGCAGCTTAGGGACAGCTTATGGCTACACCTTC. V gene TRBV7-9 combines with J gene TRBJ1-2, with D perhaps TRBD1 (6 bases). The CDR3 is 13 amino acids. Trimming left V 1 base short and J 5 bases short, with 8 bases between. Germline loops: CDR1 SEHNR, CDR2 FQNEAQ (reference sequence).

The chain is built from TRBV27 and TRBJ2-4; D unclear. The V and J ends lost 6 bases and 0 bases respectively, with 9 bases between them. The CDR3 has 14 amino acids. Per germline, CDR1 MNHEY and CDR2 SMNVEV (reference sequence). CDR3 residues: CASRSVIAKNIQYF. The CDR3 DNA reads TGTGCCAGCAGATCAGTTATAGCCAAAAACATTCAGTACTTC.

This rearrangement joins TRBV2 to TRBJ2-7, with a possible D match to TRBD1 (7 bases). This CDR3 is built from 14 residues. Trimming removed 6 bases at V and 3 bases at J, with 15 bases between. Looked up from germline, CDR1 is SNHLY and CDR2 is FYNNEI. The CDR3 coding sequence is TGTGCCAGCAGAGGAGGGACAGTATACTACGAGCAGTACTTC. Translating it yields CASRGGTVYYEQYF.

The chain has TRBV6-6 and TRBJ1-1, with D hard to call. CDR1 MNHNY and CDR2 SVGAGI come from the germline V gene (reference sequence). Trimming took off 2 bases at V and 1 base at J, with 5 bases between the two ends. The CDR3 sequence is 13 residues long. The CDR3, as DNA: TGTGCCAGCAGTTACGGGCAGAACACTGAAGCTTTCTTT. This translates into CASSYGQNTEAFF.

The chain carries TRBV7-2 and TRBJ2-3, with TRBD1 matching 8 bases. The CDR3 covers 16 residues. Germline V CDR1 and CDR2: SGHTA, FQGNSA. Unmatched junction bases numbered 8, after V lost 5 bases and J lost 1 base. The CDR3 region has the DNA TGTGCCAGCAGCCCCAGGACAGGGTACCGCACAGATACGCAGTATTTT. This sequence encodes CASSPRTGYRTDTQYF.

The chain couples TRBV6-1 to TRBJ2-1; 7 bases align to TRBD1. The germline CDR1 and CDR2 sequences are MNHNS and SASEGT. With 0 bases clipped from V and 6 bases from J, the junction kept 5 bases outside the gene matches. The CDR3 is 15 amino acids. This CDR3 is CASSEALTGTNEQFF. Here the CDR3 DNA reads TGTGCCAGCAGTGAAGCTCTGACAGGGACCAATGAGCAGTTCTTC.